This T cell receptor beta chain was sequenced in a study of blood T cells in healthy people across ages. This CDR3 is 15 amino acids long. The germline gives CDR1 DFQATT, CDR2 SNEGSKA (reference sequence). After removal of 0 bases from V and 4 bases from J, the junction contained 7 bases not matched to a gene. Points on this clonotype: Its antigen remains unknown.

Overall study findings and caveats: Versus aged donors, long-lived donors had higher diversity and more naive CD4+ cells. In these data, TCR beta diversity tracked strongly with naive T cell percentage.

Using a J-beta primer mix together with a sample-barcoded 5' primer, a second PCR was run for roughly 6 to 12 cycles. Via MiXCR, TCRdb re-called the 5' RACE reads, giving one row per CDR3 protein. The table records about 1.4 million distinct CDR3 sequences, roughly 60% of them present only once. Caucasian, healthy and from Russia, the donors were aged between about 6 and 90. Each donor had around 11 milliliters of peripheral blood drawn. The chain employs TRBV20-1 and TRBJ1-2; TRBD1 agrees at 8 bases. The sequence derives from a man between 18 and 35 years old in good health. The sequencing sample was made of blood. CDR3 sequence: CSARDQDRGSYGYTF. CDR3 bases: TGCAGTGCTAGAGATCAAGACAGGGGATCCTATGGCTACACCTTC.